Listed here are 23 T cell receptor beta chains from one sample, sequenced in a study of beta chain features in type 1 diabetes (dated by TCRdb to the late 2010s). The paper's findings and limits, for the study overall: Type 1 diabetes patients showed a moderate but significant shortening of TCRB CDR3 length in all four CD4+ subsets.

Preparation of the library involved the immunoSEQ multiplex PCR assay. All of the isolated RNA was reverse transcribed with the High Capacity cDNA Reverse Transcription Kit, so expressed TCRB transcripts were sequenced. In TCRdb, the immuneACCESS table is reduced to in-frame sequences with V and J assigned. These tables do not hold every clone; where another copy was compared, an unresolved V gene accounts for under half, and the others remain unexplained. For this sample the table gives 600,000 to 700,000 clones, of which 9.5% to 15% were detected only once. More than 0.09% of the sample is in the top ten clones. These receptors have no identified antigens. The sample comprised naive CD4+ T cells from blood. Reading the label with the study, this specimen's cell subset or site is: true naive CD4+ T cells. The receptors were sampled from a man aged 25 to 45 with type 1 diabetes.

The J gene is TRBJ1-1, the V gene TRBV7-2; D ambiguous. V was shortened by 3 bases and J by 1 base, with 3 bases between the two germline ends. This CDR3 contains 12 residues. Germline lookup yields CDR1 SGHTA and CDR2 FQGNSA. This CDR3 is CASSFRNTEAFF. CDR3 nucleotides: TGTGCCAGCAGCTTCAGGAACACTGAAGCTTTCTTT. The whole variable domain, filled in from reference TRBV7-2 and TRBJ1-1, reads GAGVSQSPSNKVTEKGKDVELRCDPISGHTALYWYRQSLGQGLEFLIYFQGNSAPDKSGLPSDRFSAERTGGSVSTLTIQRTQQEDSAVYLCASSFRNTEAFFGQGTRLTVV.

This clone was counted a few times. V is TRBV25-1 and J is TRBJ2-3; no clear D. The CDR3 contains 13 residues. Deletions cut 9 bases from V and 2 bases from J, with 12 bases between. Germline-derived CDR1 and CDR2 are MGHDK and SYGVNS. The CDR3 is CASQFPFTDTQYF. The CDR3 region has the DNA TGTGCCAGTCAGTTTCCATTCACAGATACGCAGTATTTT. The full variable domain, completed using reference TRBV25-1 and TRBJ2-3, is EADIYQTPRYLVIGTGKKITLECSQTMGHDKMYWYQQDPGMELHLIHYSYGVNSTEKGDLSSESTVSRIRTEHFPLTLESARPSHTSQYLCASQFPFTDTQYFGPGTRLTVL.

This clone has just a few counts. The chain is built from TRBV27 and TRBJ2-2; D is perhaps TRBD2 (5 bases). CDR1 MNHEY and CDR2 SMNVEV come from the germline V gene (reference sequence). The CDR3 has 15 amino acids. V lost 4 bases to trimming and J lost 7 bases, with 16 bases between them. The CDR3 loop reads CASSSLGLVNGELFF. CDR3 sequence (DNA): TGTGCCAGCAGTTCCCTTGGACTCGTAAACGGGGAGCTGTTTTTT.

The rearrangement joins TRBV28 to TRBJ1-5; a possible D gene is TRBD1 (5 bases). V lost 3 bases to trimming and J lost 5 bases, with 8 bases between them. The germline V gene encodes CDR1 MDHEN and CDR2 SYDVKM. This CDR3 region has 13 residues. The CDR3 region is CASSFQGDQPQHF. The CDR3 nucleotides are TGTGCCAGCAGTTTTCAGGGAGATCAGCCCCAGCATTTT. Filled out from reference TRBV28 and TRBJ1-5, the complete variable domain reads DVKVTQSSRYLVKRTGEKVFLECVQDMDHENMFWYRQDPGLGLRLIYFSYDVKMKEKGDIPEGYSVSREKKERFSLILESASTNQTSMYLCASSFQGDQPQHFGDGTRLSIL.

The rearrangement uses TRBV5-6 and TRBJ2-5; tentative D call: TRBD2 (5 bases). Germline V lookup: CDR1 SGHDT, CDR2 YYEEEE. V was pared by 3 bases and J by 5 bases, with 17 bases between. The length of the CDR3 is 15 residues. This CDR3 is CASSSFVGSGETQYF. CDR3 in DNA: TGTGCCAGCAGCTCCTTCGTAGGGAGTGGGGAGACCCAGTACTTC. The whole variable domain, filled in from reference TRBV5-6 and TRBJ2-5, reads DAGVTQSPTHLIKTRGQQVTLRCSPKSGHDTVSWYQQALGQGPQFIFQYYEEEERQRGNFPDRFSGHQFPNYSSELNVNALLLGDSALYLCASSSFVGSGETQYFGPGTRLLVL.

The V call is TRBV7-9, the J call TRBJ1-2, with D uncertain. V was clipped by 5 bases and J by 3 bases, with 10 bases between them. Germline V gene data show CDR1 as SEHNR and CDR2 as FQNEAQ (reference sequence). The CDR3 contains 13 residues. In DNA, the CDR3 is TGTGCCAGCAGCCCCCAGGAGGACTATGGCTACACCTTC. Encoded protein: CASSPQEDYGYTF.

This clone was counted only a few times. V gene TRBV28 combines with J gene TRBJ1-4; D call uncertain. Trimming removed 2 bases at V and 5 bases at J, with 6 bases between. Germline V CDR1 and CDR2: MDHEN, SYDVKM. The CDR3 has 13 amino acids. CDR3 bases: TGTGCCAGCAGTTTAGGGAAGAATGAAAAACTGTTTTTT. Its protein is CASSLGKNEKLFF.

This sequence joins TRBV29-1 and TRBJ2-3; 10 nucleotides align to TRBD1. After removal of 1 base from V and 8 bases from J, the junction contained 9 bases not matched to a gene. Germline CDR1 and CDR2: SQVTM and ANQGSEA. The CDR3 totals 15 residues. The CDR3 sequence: CSVEGDRGPRGTQYF. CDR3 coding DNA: TGCAGCGTTGAAGGGGACAGGGGCCCCCGGGGTACGCAGTATTTT.

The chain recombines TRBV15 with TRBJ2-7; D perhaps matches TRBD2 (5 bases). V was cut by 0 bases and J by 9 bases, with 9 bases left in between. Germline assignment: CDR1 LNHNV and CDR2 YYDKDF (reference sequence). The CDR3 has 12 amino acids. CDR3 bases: TGTGCCACCAGCAGAGATCATGCGGGGCAGTACTTC. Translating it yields CATSRDHAGQYF.

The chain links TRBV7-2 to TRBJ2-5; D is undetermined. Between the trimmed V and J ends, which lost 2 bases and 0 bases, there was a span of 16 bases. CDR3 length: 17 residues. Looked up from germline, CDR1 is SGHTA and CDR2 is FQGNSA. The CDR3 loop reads CASSLRFLRPYQETQYF. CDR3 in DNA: TGTGCCAGCAGCTTACGGTTTCTGCGACCGTACCAAGAGACCCAGTACTTC.

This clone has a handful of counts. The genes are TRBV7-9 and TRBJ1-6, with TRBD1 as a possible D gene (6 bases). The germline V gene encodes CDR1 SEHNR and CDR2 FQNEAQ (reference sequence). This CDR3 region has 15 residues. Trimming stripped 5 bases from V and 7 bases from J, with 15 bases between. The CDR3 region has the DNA TGTGCCAGCAGCAACCGCGGGGGCCCGAATTCACCCCTCCACTTT. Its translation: CASSNRGGPNSPLHF. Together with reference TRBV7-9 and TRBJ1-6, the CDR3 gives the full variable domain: DTGVSQNPRHKITKRGQNVTFRCDPISEHNRLYWYRQTLGQGPEFLTYFQNEAQLEKSRLLSDRFSAERPKGSFSTLEIQRTEQGDSAMYLCASSNRGGPNSPLHFGNGTRLTVT.

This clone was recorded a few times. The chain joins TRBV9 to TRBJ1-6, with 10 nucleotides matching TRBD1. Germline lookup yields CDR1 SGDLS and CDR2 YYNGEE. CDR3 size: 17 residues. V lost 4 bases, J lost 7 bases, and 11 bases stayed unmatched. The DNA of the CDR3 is TGTGCCAGCAGCAAACAACGGGACAGGGGAGTCAATTCACCCCTCCACTTT. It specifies CASSKQRDRGVNSPLHF.

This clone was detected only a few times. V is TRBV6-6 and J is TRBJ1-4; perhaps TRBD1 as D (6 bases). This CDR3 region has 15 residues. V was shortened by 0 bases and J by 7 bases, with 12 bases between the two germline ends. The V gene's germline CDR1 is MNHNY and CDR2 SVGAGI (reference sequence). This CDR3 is CASSYSAGAAEKLFF. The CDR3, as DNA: TGTGCCAGCAGTTACTCAGCGGGGGCGGCTGAAAAACTGTTTTTT.

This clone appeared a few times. The CDR3 reads CAWSVTTGNSPLHF. As DNA, the CDR3 is TGTGCCTGGAGTGTGACGACGGGTAATTCACCCCTCCACTTT. The chain has TRBV30 and TRBJ1-6; D gene ambiguous. Trimming left V 0 bases short and J 6 bases short, with 9 bases between. CDR1 and CDR2 from the germline V gene are GTSNPN and SVGIG (reference sequence). The length of the CDR3 is 14 residues.

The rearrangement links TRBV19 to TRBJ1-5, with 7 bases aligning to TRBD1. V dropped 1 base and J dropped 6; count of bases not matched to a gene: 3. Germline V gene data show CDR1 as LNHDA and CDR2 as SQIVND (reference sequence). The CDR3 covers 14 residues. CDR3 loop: CASSIGQGRQPQHF. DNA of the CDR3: TGTGCCAGTAGTATAGGACAGGGCCGTCAGCCCCAGCATTTT.

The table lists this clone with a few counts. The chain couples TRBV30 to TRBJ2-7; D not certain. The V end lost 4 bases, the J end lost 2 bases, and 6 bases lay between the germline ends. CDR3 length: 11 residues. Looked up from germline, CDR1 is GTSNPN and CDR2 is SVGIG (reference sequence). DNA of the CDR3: TGTGCCTGGAAACTGGCCTACGAGCAGTACTTC. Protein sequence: CAWKLAYEQYF. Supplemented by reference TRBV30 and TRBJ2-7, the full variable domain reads SQTIHQWPATLVQPVGSPLSLECTVEGTSNPNLYWYRQAAGRGLQLLFYSVGIGQISSEVPQNLSASRPQDRQFILSSKKLLLSDSGFYLCAWKLAYEQYFGPGTRLTVT.

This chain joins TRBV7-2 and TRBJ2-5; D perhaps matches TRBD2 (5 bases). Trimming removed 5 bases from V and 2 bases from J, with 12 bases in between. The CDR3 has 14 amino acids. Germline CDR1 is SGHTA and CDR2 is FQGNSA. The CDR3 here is CASSPTTGQETQYF. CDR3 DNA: TGTGCCAGCAGCCCTACGACGGGGCAAGAGACCCAGTACTTC.

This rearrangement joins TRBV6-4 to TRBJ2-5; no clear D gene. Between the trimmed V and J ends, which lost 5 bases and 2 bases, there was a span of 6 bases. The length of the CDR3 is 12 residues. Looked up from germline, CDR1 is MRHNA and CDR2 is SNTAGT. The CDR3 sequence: CASSLIQETQYF. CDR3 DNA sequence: TGTGCCAGCAGTCTAATTCAAGAGACCCAGTACTTC.

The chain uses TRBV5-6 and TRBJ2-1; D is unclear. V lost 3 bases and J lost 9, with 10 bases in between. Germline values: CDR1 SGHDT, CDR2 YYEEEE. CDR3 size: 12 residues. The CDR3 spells CASSSIDREQFF. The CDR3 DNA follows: TGTGCCAGCAGCTCGATTGACCGTGAGCAGTTCTTC.

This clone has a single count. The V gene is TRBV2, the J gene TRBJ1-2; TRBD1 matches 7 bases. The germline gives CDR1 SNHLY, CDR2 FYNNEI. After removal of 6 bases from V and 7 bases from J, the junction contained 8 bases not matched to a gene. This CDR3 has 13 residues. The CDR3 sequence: CASRYQTGSGYTF. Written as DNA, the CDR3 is TGTGCCAGCAGGTACCAGACAGGGAGTGGCTACACCTTC.

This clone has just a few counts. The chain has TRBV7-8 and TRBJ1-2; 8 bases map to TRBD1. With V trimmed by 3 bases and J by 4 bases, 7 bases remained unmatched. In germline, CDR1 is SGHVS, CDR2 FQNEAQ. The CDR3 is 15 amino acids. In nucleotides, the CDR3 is TGTGCCAGCAGCTTTCCCGCCGGGACAGGCTATGGCTACACCTTC. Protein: CASSFPAGTGYGYTF.

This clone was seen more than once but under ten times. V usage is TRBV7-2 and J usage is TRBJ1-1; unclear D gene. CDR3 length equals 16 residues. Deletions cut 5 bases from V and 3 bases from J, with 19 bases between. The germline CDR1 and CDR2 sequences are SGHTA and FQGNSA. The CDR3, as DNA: TGTGCCAGCAGCGTCGCTTTGGGAAGGGCCGACACTGAAGCTTTCTTT. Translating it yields CASSVALGRADTEAFF.

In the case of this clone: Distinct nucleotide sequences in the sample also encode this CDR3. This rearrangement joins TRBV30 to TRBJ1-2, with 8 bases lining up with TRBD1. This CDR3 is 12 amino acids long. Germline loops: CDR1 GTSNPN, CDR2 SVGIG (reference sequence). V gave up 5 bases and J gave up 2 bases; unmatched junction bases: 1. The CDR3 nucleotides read TGTGCCTGGGGACAGGGAAACTATGGCTACACCTTC. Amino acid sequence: CAWGQGNYGYTF.